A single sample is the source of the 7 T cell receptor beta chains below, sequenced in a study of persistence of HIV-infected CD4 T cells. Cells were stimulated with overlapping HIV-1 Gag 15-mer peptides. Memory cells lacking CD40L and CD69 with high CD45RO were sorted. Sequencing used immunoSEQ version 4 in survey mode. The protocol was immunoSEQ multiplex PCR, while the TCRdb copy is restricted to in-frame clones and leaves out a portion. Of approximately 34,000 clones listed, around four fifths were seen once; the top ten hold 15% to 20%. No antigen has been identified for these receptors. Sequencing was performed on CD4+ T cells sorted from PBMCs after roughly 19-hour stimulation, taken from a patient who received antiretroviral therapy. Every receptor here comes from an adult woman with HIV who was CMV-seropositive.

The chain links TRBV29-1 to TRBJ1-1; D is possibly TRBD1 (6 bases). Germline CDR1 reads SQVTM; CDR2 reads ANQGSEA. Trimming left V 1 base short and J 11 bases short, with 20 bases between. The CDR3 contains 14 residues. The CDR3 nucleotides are TGCAGCGTTGAAGGGACCCCCAGAATTGGGGGCGCTTTCTTT. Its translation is CSVEGTPRIGGAFF.

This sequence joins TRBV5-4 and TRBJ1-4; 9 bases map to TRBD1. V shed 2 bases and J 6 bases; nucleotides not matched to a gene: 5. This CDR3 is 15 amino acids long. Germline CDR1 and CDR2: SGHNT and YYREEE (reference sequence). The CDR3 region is CASSFGQGTDEKLFF. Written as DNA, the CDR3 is TGTGCCAGCAGCTTTGGACAGGGGACGGATGAAAAACTGTTTTTT.

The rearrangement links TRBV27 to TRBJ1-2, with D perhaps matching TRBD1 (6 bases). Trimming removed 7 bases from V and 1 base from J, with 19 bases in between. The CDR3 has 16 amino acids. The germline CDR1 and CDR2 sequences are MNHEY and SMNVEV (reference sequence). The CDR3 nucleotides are TGTGCCAGCATGCCCGCAGATGGGGGACATAACTATGGCTACACCTTC. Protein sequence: CASMPADGGHNYGYTF.

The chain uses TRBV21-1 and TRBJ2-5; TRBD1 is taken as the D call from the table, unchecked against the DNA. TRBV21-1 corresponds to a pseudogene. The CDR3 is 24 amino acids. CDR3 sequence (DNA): TGTGCCAGCAGCAAACCACCGATACCCCGTGACAGGGGGAACCCTACGACCACGCAAGAGACCCAGTACTTC. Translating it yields CASSKPPIPRDRGNPTTTQETQYF.

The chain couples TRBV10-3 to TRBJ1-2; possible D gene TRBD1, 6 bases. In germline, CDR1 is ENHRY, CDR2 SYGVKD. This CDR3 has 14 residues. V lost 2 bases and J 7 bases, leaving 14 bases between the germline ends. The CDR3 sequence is CAISEPTGGPGYTF. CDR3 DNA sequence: TGTGCCATCAGTGAGCCTACCGGGGGGCCTGGCTACACCTTC.

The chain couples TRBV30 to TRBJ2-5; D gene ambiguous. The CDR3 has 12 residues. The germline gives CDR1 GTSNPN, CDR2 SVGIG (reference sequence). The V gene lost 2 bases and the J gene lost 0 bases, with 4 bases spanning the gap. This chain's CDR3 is CAWSLHQETQYF. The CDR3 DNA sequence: TGTGCCTGGAGTCTCCACCAAGAGACCCAGTACTTC.

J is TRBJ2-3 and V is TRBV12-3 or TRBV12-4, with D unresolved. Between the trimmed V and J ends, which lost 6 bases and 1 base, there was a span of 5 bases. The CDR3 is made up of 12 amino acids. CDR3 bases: TGTGCCAGCAGCGGTGGCACAGATACGCAGTATTTT. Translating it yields CASSGGTDTQYF.